The source of this T cell receptor beta chain is a study of cytomegalovirus exposure and HLA in healthy donors. Across the whole study: When 398 donors were genotyped, roughly 80% of them were found to fall in the Caucasian-associated ancestry cluster.

Whole-study results and caveats: Among the CMV-associated chains, a few were confirmed in vitro as specific for CMV antigens.

This clone was observed a few times. Its specificity is unknown. The PCR ran on 60 Vbeta and 13 Jbeta primers. Method: immunoSEQ multiplex PCR; TCRdb's copy keeps in-frame clones and lacks some. The data show approximately 100,000 clones, approximately 70% seen once. Healthy bone marrow donors formed the donor group. Germline loops: CDR1 MNHEY, CDR2 SVGAGI. The length of the CDR3 is 14 residues. V trimming: 6 bases; J trimming: 1 base; junction bases outside the gene matches: 5. This chain uses TRBV6-5 with TRBJ1-1; 7 bases are a match to TRBD1. Material for sequencing was PBMCs. The receptor was derived from a man aged 30 to 39 in good health and CMV-seropositive. Written as DNA, the CDR3 is TGTGCCAGCAGAACCGGGACAGAGAACACTGAAGCTTTCTTT. Translated: CASRTGTENTEAFF.